The clone carrying this T cell receptor (beta chain) was detected only a few times. Its matching antigen is unknown. V was shortened by 5 bases and J by 6 bases, with 17 bases between the two germline ends. CDR1 is SGHVS and CDR2 is FQNEAQ in the germline V gene. The CDR3 covers 15 residues. TCRdb ran MiXCR on the 5' RACE reads and lists one entry per CDR3 protein. The sample lists over 450,000 distinct CDR3 sequences, roughly 20% occurring once. The data belong to a study of T-cell memory formation after mild COVID-19. Overall study findings and caveats: Several responding clones turned up in pre-infection memory, indicating that cross-reactive memory may have taken part.

This clonotype was sampled from an adult woman who had mild COVID-19 (a few samples of this study predate the infection). Cell type and time point are not known. The sample consisted of PBMCs or a T cell subset sorted from them (not recorded which). The V call is TRBV7-8, the J call TRBJ2-1; D possibly corresponds to TRBD2 (5 bases). CDR3 loop: CASSATRVVSNEQFF. As DNA, the CDR3 is TGTGCCAGCAGCGCAACTAGAGTAGTCAGCAATGAGCAGTTCTTC.